The next 20 T cell receptor beta chains were all read from a single sample in a study of T-cell reconstitution after alpha-beta-depleted transplantation in children. This sample's TCRbeta library carried unique molecular identifier barcodes. TCRdb itself ran the PCR reads through MiXCR, one entry per CDR3 protein. The data show a few hundred thousand distinct CDR3 sequences, more than 20% seen once. The sample in question was PBMCs, obtained before TCRalphabeta/CD19-depleted stem cell transplant. The origin of the receptors is a girl aged 2-9 years with Fanconi anemia, due to receive a stem cell transplant.

This clonotype was counted between two and nine times. This chain connects TRBV7-2 to TRBJ2-7, with TRBD2 as a possible D gene (5 bases). Germline lookup yields CDR1 SGHTA and CDR2 FQGNSA. The CDR3 has 16 residues. V lost 4 bases to trimming and J lost 1 base, with 17 bases between them. The CDR3 sequence: CASSSLLGRRSYEQYF. Written as DNA, the CDR3 is TGTGCCAGCAGCTCCCTTTTGGGTCGGAGGTCCTACGAGCAGTACTTC.

This chain connects TRBV18 to TRBJ2-3; D is perhaps TRBD1 (5 bases). Germline V gene data show CDR1 as KGHSH and CDR2 as LQKENI. The CDR3 has 16 amino acids. V dropped 5 bases and J dropped 1 base, with 16 bases sitting between them. The CDR3 DNA sequence: TGTGCCAGCTCATCCGAGCAGGGAATGGGCACAGATACGCAGTATTTT. Protein: CASSSEQGMGTDTQYF.

This clonotype has only one observation. The gene calls are TRBV6-5 and TRBJ1-2; possible D gene TRBD1, 6 bases. CDR1 is MNHEY and CDR2 is SVGAGI in the germline V gene. The V end lost 5 bases, the J end lost 7 bases, and 14 bases lay between the germline ends. This CDR3 comprises 13 residues. This CDR3 is CASSDRTPGGYTF. DNA of the CDR3: TGTGCCAGCAGTGACAGGACCCCTGGTGGCTACACCTTC.

In its sample, this clonotype was seen many times. The CDR3 DNA reads TGTGCCAGCAGCCTAGCCGGATGGCGAGAGCAGTTCTTC. It specifies CASSLAGWREQFF. This chain uses TRBV4-2 with TRBJ2-1; D not certain. The CDR3 covers 13 residues. V lost 4 bases and J 10 bases, leaving 14 bases between the germline ends. Germline lookup yields CDR1 LGHNA and CDR2 YNFKEQ.

This clonotype has at least ten counts. The genes are TRBV12-3 or TRBV12-4 and TRBJ2-7, with 10 bases fitting TRBD1. Germline trimming cut 5 bases from V and 3 bases from J; bases unmatched to any gene: 7. The CDR3 length is 15 residues. For the CDR3, the DNA is TGTGCCAGCAGTCCGACAGGGGGCCGAATCTACGAGCAGTACTTC. It specifies CASSPTGGRIYEQYF.

Ten or more counts support this clonotype. The chain employs TRBV20-1 and TRBJ2-3; TRBD2 matches 8 bases. V was clipped by 5 bases and J by 2 bases; unmatched bases: 6. CDR3 length: 14 amino acids. Germline CDR1 and CDR2: DFQATT and SNEGSKA (reference sequence). The CDR3 spells CSAGGLAFTDTQYF. The CDR3 DNA reads as TGCAGTGCTGGAGGACTAGCCTTCACAGATACGCAGTATTTT.

This clonotype was seen just once. The chain has TRBV29-1 and TRBJ2-4; a possible D gene is TRBD2 (5 bases). Trimming shortened V by 5 bases and J by 6 bases, and 8 bases separated the two germline ends. The CDR3 totals 11 residues. CDR1 is SQVTM and CDR2 is ANQGSEA in the germline V gene. For the CDR3, the DNA is TGCAGCGTTAGCGAGGGAAACATTCAGTACTTC. Amino acid sequence: CSVSEGNIQYF. The full variable domain, its missing parts supplied by reference TRBV29-1 and TRBJ2-4, is SAVISQKPSRDICQRGTSLTIQCQVDSQVTMMFWYRQQPGQSLTLIATANQGSEATYESGFVIDKFPISRPNLTFSTLTVSNMSPEDSSIYLCSVSEGNIQYFGAGTRLSVL.

This clonotype has at least ten counts. The chain employs TRBV25-1 and TRBJ2-1; D may be TRBD2 (5 bases). V lost 4 bases and J lost 6, with 13 bases in between. Germline V gene lookup returns CDR1 MGHDK and CDR2 SYGVNS. This CDR3 is 14 amino acids long. The CDR3, as DNA: TGTGCCAGCAGTGTTGACTTAGCGCGCAATGAGCAGTTCTTC. It yields the protein CASSVDLARNEQFF.

The V and J genes are TRBV6-2 or TRBV6-3 and TRBJ2-1; 8 positions agree with TRBD2. V lost 4 bases and J lost 7; bases outside the gene matches: 6. CDR1 and CDR2 (germline): MNHEY, SVGEGT. The CDR3 spans 14 residues. Here the CDR3 reads CASSWGGRRNEQFF. In DNA form, the CDR3 reads TGTGCCAGCAGTTGGGGCGGGAGGAGAAATGAGCAGTTCTTC.

The chain links TRBV7-2 to TRBJ2-1; tentatively, D is TRBD1 (5 bases). Trimming pared 1 base from V and 9 bases from J, leaving 10 bases between. Germline-derived CDR1 and CDR2 are SGHTA and FQGNSA. This CDR3 spans 13 amino acids. CDR3 DNA: TGTGCCAGCAGCTTAGGGGGCAGGGCTGAGCAGTTCTTC. Its protein product is CASSLGGRAEQFF.

The chain uses TRBV7-3 and TRBJ2-1; TRBD2 matches 7 bases. The CDR3 is 18 amino acids. The V and J ends lost 5 bases and 2 bases, in that order; junction bases with no gene match: 15. Germline V gives CDR1 SGHTA, CDR2 FQGTGA. The DNA for the CDR3 is TGTGCCAGCAGCCCACATCCGCATCCAGCGGGGCCCTACAATGAGCAGTTCTTC. Residues: CASSPHPHPAGPYNEQFF.

Only a few counts were recorded for this clonotype. CDR3 sequence reads: CASSLTIRAGSHNEQFF. For the CDR3, the DNA is TGTGCCAGCAGCTTAACGATTCGAGCGGGTTCTCACAATGAGCAGTTCTTC. The genes are TRBV7-3 and TRBJ2-1; TRBD2 is a possible D gene (6 bases). V lost 0 bases and J 5 bases, leaving 17 bases between the germline ends. CDR1 and CDR2 from the germline V gene are SGHTA and FQGTGA. The CDR3 has 17 residues.

Worth noting for this clonotype: A much larger clone sits a single nucleotide away, making a read error possible. The chain couples TRBV2 to TRBJ2-7, with no clear D. The CDR3 is 12 residues long. Per germline, CDR1 SNHLY and CDR2 FYNNEI. Deletions cut 8 bases from V and 2 bases from J, with 10 bases between. The CDR3: CASCSLPYEQYF. DNA of the CDR3: TGTGCCAGCTGTTCCCTACCCTACGAGCAGTACTTC.

The chain is built from TRBV27 and TRBJ2-7; unclear D gene. Germline lookup yields CDR1 MNHEY and CDR2 SMNVEV (reference sequence). CDR3 size: 12 residues. V was shortened by 5 bases and J by 6 bases, with 11 bases between the two germline ends. The CDR3 DNA reads as TGTGCCAGCAGTCCTCATCTCGGCGAGCAGTACTTC. Translation: CASSPHLGEQYF.

V and J are TRBV6-4 and TRBJ2-7; TRBD1 agrees at 7 bases. Germline V gene sequence: CDR1 MRHNA, CDR2 SNTAGT. The CDR3 runs 15 residues. V shed 9 bases and J 1 base; nucleotides not matched to a gene: 12. CDR3 amino acids: CASWSTHRGSYEQYF. The DNA for the CDR3 is TGTGCCAGTTGGTCGACTCACAGGGGATCCTACGAGCAGTACTTC.

This clonotype was detected a few times. The chain employs TRBV12-3 or TRBV12-4 and TRBJ1-5; D not certain. This CDR3 spans 15 amino acids. Trimming cost V 6 bases and J 1 base, with 13 bases left between them. CDR3: CASRESRASNQPQHF. CDR3 coding DNA: TGTGCCAGCAGGGAGAGTAGGGCCAGCAATCAGCCCCAGCATTTT.

This clonotype occurred many times. This sequence joins TRBV20-1 and TRBJ1-1; D not certain. Trimming cost V 0 bases and J 1 base, with 6 bases left between them. Per germline, CDR1 DFQATT and CDR2 SNEGSKA (reference sequence). The CDR3 has 13 residues. For the CDR3, the DNA is TGCAGTGCTAGAGAAGGGTCGAACACTGAAGCTTTCTTT. It translates to CSAREGSNTEAFF.

This clonotype was recorded many times. The chain couples TRBV7-9 to TRBJ2-5; no definite D call. Germline assignment: CDR1 SEHNR and CDR2 FQNEAQ (reference sequence). The CDR3 consists of 16 residues. Trimming left V 1 base short and J 5 bases short, with 17 bases between. The CDR3 coding sequence is TGTGCCAGCAGCTTAGTTAGGGCCAGTCCAGCGGAGACCCAGTACTTC. Translating it yields CASSLVRASPAETQYF.

This clonotype was counted ten times or more. CDR3 region: CSAERQGGNSPLHF. The CDR3 DNA is TGCAGTGCAGAACGACAGGGGGGGAATTCACCCCTCCACTTT. The chain joins TRBV20-1 to TRBJ1-6; 9 nucleotides line up with TRBD1. The CDR3 is made up of 14 amino acids. Germline assignment: CDR1 DFQATT and CDR2 SNEGSKA (reference sequence). The V segment lost 6 bases and the J segment 7 bases; nucleotides outside the gene matches: 7.

The rearrangement uses TRBV10-3 and TRBJ2-1; possibly TRBD1 for D (7 bases). In germline, CDR1 is ENHRY, CDR2 SYGVKD. V shed 10 bases and J shed 6 bases, with 19 bases lying between them. CDR3 length: 14 residues. The CDR3 loop reads CATGGQLRTNEQFF. CDR3 bases: TGTGCCACCGGGGGACAGTTAAGGACCAATGAGCAGTTCTTC.